A selection of T cell receptor beta chains follows, all from one sample in a study of T cells in Graves' hyperthyroidism and ophthalmopathy. TCRdb recomputed calls from the multiplex PCR reads with MiXCR, one row per CDR3 protein. Of about 270,000 distinct CDR3 sequences in the sample, about 20% were seen once. The sequencing sample was made of blood. The receptors stem from a man aged 25 to 40 with Graves' ophthalmopathy. Each CDR3 is given without its conserved first and last residue. Fields, in order: clone size, V gene, J gene, CDR3 protein. For some rows the clone size is stated as once, few or many, or as a class when expanded; others skip it.

abundance: few
v_gene: TRBV6-1
j_gene: TRBJ1-1
CDR3aa: ASSLAGAFNTEAF

abundance: -
v_gene: TRBV12-3/TRBV12-4
j_gene: TRBJ1-2
CDR3aa: ASRSRDTGYT

abundance: few
v_gene: TRBV12-3/TRBV12-4
j_gene: TRBJ1-1
CDR3aa: ASSSNRIEAF

abundance: many
v_gene: TRBV11-2
j_gene: TRBJ1-6
CDR3aa: ASSLDLNSPLH

abundance: few
v_gene: TRBV7-8
j_gene: TRBJ2-5
CDR3aa: ASSPGTSGIIFSRY

abundance: few
v_gene: TRBV6-1
j_gene: TRBJ1-4
CDR3aa: ASRTQGSKLF

abundance: -
v_gene: TRBV27
j_gene: TRBJ2-1
CDR3aa: ASNELGSVNNEQF

abundance: -
v_gene: TRBV5-1
j_gene: TRBJ2-5
CDR3aa: ASSPRDTQETQY

abundance: few
v_gene: TRBV6-1
j_gene: TRBJ2-5
CDR3aa: ASSGTQETQY

abundance: -
v_gene: TRBV28
j_gene: TRBJ1-5
CDR3aa: ASSRDRARGNQPQH

abundance: once
v_gene: TRBV7-2
j_gene: TRBJ2-1
CDR3aa: ASSLRSLAGHEQF

abundance: many
v_gene: TRBV12-3/TRBV12-4
j_gene: TRBJ1-6
CDR3aa: ASSLTDNSPLH

abundance: -
v_gene: TRBV4-1
j_gene: TRBJ1-2
CDR3aa: ASSQDLGGRRLRDGYT

abundance: -
v_gene: TRBV7-9
j_gene: TRBJ2-1
CDR3aa: ASTSGSRLYNEQF

abundance: many
v_gene: TRBV28
j_gene: TRBJ1-5
CDR3aa: ASSLQGRRSNQPQH

abundance: many
v_gene: TRBV6-2/TRBV6-3
j_gene: TRBJ1-5
CDR3aa: ASRNDRGVNQPQH

abundance: -
v_gene: TRBV15
j_gene: TRBJ2-1
CDR3aa: ATSRGSEKIPF

abundance: many
v_gene: TRBV3-1
j_gene: TRBJ2-5
CDR3aa: ASSQDTVRAETQY

abundance: few
v_gene: TRBV6-2/TRBV6-3
j_gene: TRBJ2-2
CDR3aa: ASSYSGGRARTGELF

abundance: -
v_gene: TRBV25-1
j_gene: TRBJ1-6
CDR3aa: ASSDGDSYNSPLH

abundance: few
v_gene: TRBV11-2
j_gene: TRBJ2-7
CDR3aa: ASSPQVYEQY

abundance: -
v_gene: TRBV20-1
j_gene: TRBJ1-1
CDR3aa: SAFWTVEAF

abundance: few
v_gene: TRBV10-3
j_gene: TRBJ2-3
CDR3aa: AISAPGQGPDTQY

abundance: many
v_gene: TRBV5-1
j_gene: TRBJ1-1
CDR3aa: ASSLGGVNTEAF

abundance: many
v_gene: TRBV20-1
j_gene: TRBJ2-7
CDR3aa: SAAKGYEQY

abundance: -
v_gene: TRBV19
j_gene: TRBJ1-4
CDR3aa: ASRTARATNEKLF

abundance: -
v_gene: TRBV11-3
j_gene: TRBJ2-2
CDR3aa: ASSRRDTNTGELF

abundance: -
v_gene: TRBV27
j_gene: TRBJ2-3
CDR3aa: ASSNGGAGCTDAQY